This T cell receptor beta chain was sequenced during a study of blood T cells in healthy people across ages. Study conclusions and caveats: Long-lived donors exceeded aged donors in naive CD4+ cells and diversity.

This CDR3 region has 14 residues. V was pared by 0 bases and J by 6 bases, with 11 bases between. CDR1 and CDR2 from the germline V gene are SGHDN and FVKESK. Through a sample-barcoded 5' primer and a J-beta primer mix, a second PCR was run for roughly 7 to 12 cycles. Each cDNA molecule carried a tag from a template-switch adaptor that contained 12 random nucleotides. Each single sample gave us at least 2.5 million CDR3-containing paired-end reads. TCRdb redid the calling of the 5' RACE reads with MiXCR, one entry per CDR3 protein. Of 600,000 or so distinct CDR3 sequences listed, about 30% are singletons. This clonotype was counted between two and nine times. Its antigen remains unknown.

Source material: blood. The rearrangement uses TRBV14 and TRBJ1-2, with a tentative D call TRBD1 (6 bases). The source of this sequence is a woman aged 80 or over in good health. The DNA of the CDR3 is TGTGCCAGCAGCCAAGATCTGCAGGGGAATGGCTACACCTTC. This sequence encodes CASSQDLQGNGYTF. Based on the CDR3 plus reference TRBV14 and TRBJ1-2, the full variable domain is EAGVTQFPSHSVIEKGQTVTLRCDPISGHDNLYWYRRVMGKEIKFLLHFVKESKQDESGMPNNRFLAERTGGTYSTLKVQPAELEDSGVYFCASSQDLQGNGYTFGSGTRLTVV.